One and the same sample provided the 20 T cell receptor beta chains below, sequenced in a study of blood T cell repertoires in COVID-19. Only in-frame clones appear in the TCRdb table, and some are missing; sequencing was by immunoSEQ multiplex PCR. This sample yields roughly 290,000 clones, of which around 87% are seen a single time; approximately 7.8% belongs to the top ten. Sequencing used peripheral blood. The receptors come from a woman between 45 and 65 years old who had recovered from COVID-19.

This clone was observed once. The chain recombines TRBV6-5 with TRBJ1-5; 7 bases fit TRBD1. Germline values: CDR1 MNHEY, CDR2 SVGAGI. The V and J ends lost 6 bases and 4 bases, in that order; junction bases with no gene match: 6. This CDR3 region has 14 residues. CDR3 sequence reads: CASRRQGLNQPQHF. The CDR3 DNA reads as TGTGCCAGCAGACGACAGGGACTGAATCAGCCCCAGCATTTT.

The V and J genes are TRBV18 and TRBJ1-1, with 9 bases aligning to TRBD1. The CDR3 loop spans 16 amino acids. Trimming cost V 3 bases and J 5 bases; bases outside gene matches: 10. CDR1 and CDR2 (germline): KGHSH, LQKENI. The CDR3 here is CASSPSGTGSMTEAFF. CDR3 bases: TGTGCCAGCTCACCCTCCGGGACAGGGAGTATGACTGAAGCTTTCTTT.

The V gene is TRBV7-2, the J gene TRBJ2-7, with 11 bases fitting TRBD1. This CDR3 comprises 14 residues. V was clipped by 5 bases and J by 4 bases; unmatched bases: 4. Germline V lookup: CDR1 SGHTA, CDR2 FQGNSA. CDR3 loop: CASSRGTGGYEQYF. The CDR3 DNA reads as TGTGCCAGCAGCCGCGGGACAGGGGGTTACGAGCAGTACTTC.

This clone has a single count. This chain links TRBV28 with TRBJ1-1, with a weak D call TRBD1 (5 bases). The CDR3 contains 13 residues. V lost 5 bases and J 9 bases, leaving 16 bases between the germline ends. From germline, CDR1 is MDHEN and CDR2 SYDVKM. CDR3 amino acids: CASSPYPGGQAFF. The DNA of the CDR3 is TGTGCCAGCAGTCCTTACCCCGGGGGACAAGCTTTCTTT.

This sequence joins TRBV15 and TRBJ1-6, with D perhaps matching TRBD1 (6 bases). The CDR3 spans 13 residues. V was trimmed by 8 bases and J by 12 bases, leaving 17 bases between them. Germline V CDR1 and CDR2: LNHNV, YYDKDF (reference sequence). This CDR3 reads CATESGARGPLHF. In DNA form, the CDR3 reads TGTGCCACCGAGTCAGGGGCACGGGGACCCCTCCACTTT.

This chain links TRBV7-6 with TRBJ2-1; 8 positions match TRBD1. The ends lost 1 base at V and 7 bases at J; junction bases unmatched: 6. Germline loops: CDR1 SGHVS, CDR2 FNYEAQ. The CDR3 is 15 residues long. The CDR3 DNA sequence: TGTGCCAGCAGCTTAGTTGGACAGGGTATGAATGAGCAGTTCTTC. Its protein is CASSLVGQGMNEQFF.

J is TRBJ1-6 and V is TRBV5-1, with 7 bases fitting TRBD1. This CDR3 region has 13 residues. The trim removed 5 bases at V and 5 bases at J, leaving 1 base unmatched. Germline V gives CDR1 SGHRS, CDR2 YFSETQ. The CDR3 loop reads CASRGQNNSPLHF. The CDR3 DNA sequence: TGCGCCAGCAGGGGACAGAATAATTCACCCCTCCACTTT.

The chain joins TRBV6-5 to TRBJ2-7, with D perhaps TRBD1 (5 bases). The germline V gene has CDR1 MNHEY and CDR2 SVGAGI. V was cut by 6 bases and J by 1 base, with 16 bases left in between. CDR3 size: 15 residues. Here the CDR3 reads CASRGVEIKSYEQYF. CDR3 DNA: TGTGCCAGCAGAGGGGTGGAGATTAAGTCCTACGAGCAGTACTTC.

The V call is TRBV5-1, the J call TRBJ2-1; maybe TRBD1 (6 bases). The CDR3 is 13 amino acids. The V gene's germline CDR1 is SGHRS and CDR2 YFSETQ. V was pared by 8 bases and J by 2 bases, with 11 bases between. This chain's CDR3 is CASTGLAYNEQFF. The CDR3 bases are TGCGCCAGTACAGGGCTCGCCTACAATGAGCAGTTCTTC. Full variable domain (rest looked up from reference TRBV5-1 and TRBJ2-1): KAGVTQTPRYLIKTRGQQVTLSCSPISGHRSVSWYQQTPGQGLQFLFEYFSETQRNKGNFPGRFSGRQFSNSRSEMNVSTLELGDSALYLCASTGLAYNEQFFGPGTRLTVL.

V is TRBV10-3 and J is TRBJ1-5; D is possibly TRBD1 (6 bases). This CDR3 contains 13 residues. Germline CDR1 ENHRY, CDR2 SYGVKD. Trimming removed 3 bases from V and 8 bases from J, with 11 bases in between. The CDR3 sequence: CAISERQEEPQHF. In nucleotides, the CDR3 is TGTGCCATCAGTGAAAGACAGGAAGAGCCCCAGCATTTT.

The rearrangement joins TRBV28 to TRBJ2-1; no definite D call. Looked up from germline, CDR1 is MDHEN and CDR2 is SYDVKM. The CDR3 sequence is 13 residues long. Trimming took 6 bases from V and 6 from J, leaving 12 bases between them. CDR3 amino acids: CASRTGILNEQFF. The DNA of the CDR3 is TGTGCCAGCAGGACTGGAATTCTCAATGAGCAGTTCTTC.

The chain links TRBV18 to TRBJ2-7, with 8 bases identical to TRBD2. Germline V gives CDR1 KGHSH, CDR2 LQKENI. This CDR3 spans 16 amino acids. V was clipped by 2 bases and J by 7 bases; unmatched bases: 13. This CDR3 is CASSPRNPGLEREQYF. The CDR3 DNA sequence: TGTGCCAGCTCACCAAGAAATCCGGGACTAGAACGAGAGCAGTACTTC.

V is TRBV21-1 and J is TRBJ2-1; the D segment call TRBD2 is taken from the table without a DNA check. TRBV21-1 is deemed a pseudogene. CDR3 length: 19 residues. The CDR3: CASSPRLAGGPGTYNEQFF. DNA of the CDR3: TGTGCCAGCAGCCCCCGACTAGCGGGAGGGCCAGGAACCTACAATGAGCAGTTCTTC.

The V and J genes are TRBV11-2 and TRBJ2-5, with D possibly matching TRBD2 (5 bases). The CDR3 contains 14 residues. CDR1 SGHAT and CDR2 FQNNGV come from the germline V gene. Trimming stripped 3 bases from V and 5 bases from J, with 13 bases between. In nucleotides, the CDR3 is TGTGCCAGCAGCTTCCGGCTAGCTTGGGAGACCCAGTACTTC. Amino acid sequence: CASSFRLAWETQYF.

The rearrangement uses TRBV28 and TRBJ1-2; perhaps TRBD1 as D (6 bases). Trimming took 11 bases from V and 2 from J, leaving 12 bases between them. The germline V gene encodes CDR1 MDHEN and CDR2 SYDVKM. This CDR3 contains 12 residues. The CDR3 loop is CAGSTGNYGYTF. The CDR3 nucleotides read TGTGCCGGGTCGACAGGCAACTATGGCTACACCTTC.

In its sample, this clone was seen a few times. This rearrangement joins TRBV7-2 to TRBJ2-7, with 9 bases identical to TRBD2. From germline, CDR1 is SGHTA and CDR2 FQGNSA. CDR3 size: 15 residues. V shed 6 bases and J 0 bases; nucleotides not matched to a gene: 6. In DNA form, the CDR3 reads TGTGCCAGCAGAAATAGCGGGGGTAGCTCCTACGAGCAGTACTTC. The encoded protein is CASRNSGGSSYEQYF.

The DNA of the CDR3 is TGTGCCAGCAGTCTTAGGGGGATTAGAGTCACTGAAGCTTTCTTT. It is translated as CASSLRGIRVTEAFF. V is TRBV28 and J is TRBJ1-1; D is possibly TRBD1 (6 bases). Trimming removed 5 bases from V and 4 bases from J, with 17 bases in between. Germline assignment: CDR1 MDHEN and CDR2 SYDVKM. This CDR3 spans 15 amino acids.

The chain links TRBV28 to TRBJ2-1; the match to TRBD2 covers 13 bases. The V gene's germline CDR1 is MDHEN and CDR2 SYDVKM. J gave up 8 bases and V 6 bases, and 1 base lay outside the gene matches. The CDR3 is 13 residues long. The CDR3 nucleotides are TGTGCCAGCAGACTAGCGGGGGGGCATGAGCAGTTCTTC. Amino acids: CASRLAGGHEQFF.

The chain is built from TRBV9 and TRBJ2-7, with 7 bases that match TRBD2. The CDR3 extends over 13 amino acids. Trimming took 0 bases from V and 9 from J; bases not matched to a gene: 6. Per germline, CDR1 SGDLS and CDR2 YYNGEE. DNA for the CDR3: TGTGCCAGCAGCGTAGGTCCCAGGGAGGGGCAGTACTTC. Translating it yields CASSVGPREGQYF.

The chain is built from TRBV5-8 and TRBJ2-5; 7 positions match TRBD2. With V trimmed by 4 bases and J by 4 bases, 10 bases remained unmatched. Germline CDR1 SGHTS, CDR2 YDEGEE. The CDR3 spans 15 residues. The CDR3 DNA reads as TGTGCCAGCAGCATCGTATGGGGCGGGGGAGAGACCCAGTACTTC. This codes for CASSIVWGGGETQYF.